This TCR beta chain was found in a study of early T cells in non-severe SARS-CoV-2 infection. Overall study context: Chains stayed unpaired after sequencing of bulk RNA from unsorted whole blood.

This clonotype showed up just a few times. With 4 bases clipped from V and 4 bases from J, the junction kept 10 bases outside the gene matches. The germline CDR1 and CDR2 sequences are SGHVS and FQNEAQ. The CDR3 is 16 amino acids. Unique molecular identifiers were affixed to single, distinct cDNA molecules. TCRdb re-analysed the 5' RACE reads in MiXCR, keeping a single row per CDR3 protein. The sample lists about 67,000 distinct CDR3 sequences, 9.5% to 13% seen once, with approximately 4.2% in the top ten. The chain employs TRBV7-8 and TRBJ2-5; 9 nucleotides align to TRBD2. The TCR comes from an adult who was a healthcare worker with PCR-confirmed SARS-CoV-2 infection or an uninfected control (not recorded which). The sample consisted of whole blood. The chain's CDR3 is CASSYGASGASETQYF. The CDR3 DNA reads as TGTGCCAGCAGCTATGGGGCTAGCGGGGCCTCAGAGACCCAGTACTTC. The complete variable domain, with remaining parts taken from reference TRBV7-8 and TRBJ2-5, reads GAGVSQSPRYKVAKRGQDVALRCDPISGHVSLFWYQQALGQGPEFLTYFQNEAQLDKSGLPSDRFFAERPEGSVSTLKIQRTQQEDSAVYLCASSYGASGASETQYFGPGTRLLVL.